Below, 23 T cell receptor beta chains from the same sample are listed, as sequenced in a study of T-cell reconstitution after alpha-beta-depleted transplantation in children. Preparation of the TCRbeta library was carried out with unique molecular identifiers. Using its own MiXCR run on the PCR reads, TCRdb lists one record per CDR3 protein. There are some 340,000 distinct CDR3 sequences in the sample; about a tenth occur only once, and approximately 2.3% lies in the top ten. Sample: PBMCs from the stem cell graft donor, taken from the stem cell graft. These receptors were obtained from a human donor who donated a stem cell graft to a child with acute lymphoblastic leukemia.

This clonotype was detected only a few times. The chain is built from TRBV20-1 and TRBJ1-2; D possibly corresponds to TRBD1 (6 bases). The V gene lost 2 bases and the J gene lost 2 bases, with 9 bases spanning the gap. The V gene's germline CDR1 is DFQATT and CDR2 SNEGSKA (reference sequence). The CDR3 contains 13 residues. CDR3 in amino acids: CSARNGQNYGYTF. The CDR3 nucleotides are TGCAGTGCTAGAAATGGACAGAACTATGGCTACACCTTC.

Ten or more counts support this clonotype. The V call is TRBV12-3 or TRBV12-4, the J call TRBJ2-5; no reliable D call. V was clipped by 3 bases and J by 5 bases, with 7 bases between them. This CDR3 is built from 12 residues. The CDR3 DNA sequence: TGTGCCAGCAGTTTTGGACGGGAGACCCAGTACTTC. This codes for CASSFGRETQYF.

This rearrangement joins TRBV7-3 to TRBJ1-2, with a weak D call TRBD1 (5 bases). Trimming cost V 7 bases and J 2 bases, with 14 bases left between them. The germline CDR1 and CDR2 sequences are SGHTA and FQGTGA. This CDR3 comprises 14 residues. CDR3 DNA sequence: TGTGCCAGCACCCAGAGGACAAGAAACTATGGCTACACCTTC. It encodes CASTQRTRNYGYTF.

This clonotype was found a few times. This rearrangement joins TRBV5-1 to TRBJ2-1; weak D call: TRBD2 (7 bases). Germline V lookup: CDR1 SGHRS, CDR2 YFSETQ. The CDR3 runs to 14 residues. V gave up 0 bases and J gave up 9 bases, with 13 bases separating them. The CDR3 is CASSLGGGAGEQFF. The CDR3 DNA sequence: TGCGCCAGCAGCTTGGGTGGGGGGGCCGGTGAGCAGTTCTTC.

Only a few counts were recorded for this clonotype. The gene calls are TRBV4-1 and TRBJ2-7, with D tentatively TRBD2 (5 bases). Germline V gene sequence: CDR1 MGHRA, CDR2 YSYEKL. The length of the CDR3 is 15 residues. V was shortened by 3 bases and J by 2 bases, with 14 bases between the two germline ends. CDR3 nucleotides: TGCGCCAGCAGCCAGGAACGGGATCATACCTACGAGCAGTACTTC. Its protein is CASSQERDHTYEQYF.

The V and J genes are TRBV4-3 and TRBJ2-1; 7 bases match TRBD2. Per the germline V gene, CDR1 is LGHNA and CDR2 is YSLEER. This CDR3 region has 16 residues. The V and J ends lost 4 bases and 7 bases, in that order; junction bases with no gene match: 13. CDR3 in amino acids: CASSPSRGRAWNEQFF. Here the CDR3 DNA reads TGCGCCAGCAGCCCTTCCCGAGGGAGGGCCTGGAATGAGCAGTTCTTC.

This clonotype was recorded at least ten times. The chain uses TRBV20-1 and TRBJ2-1; D gene uncertain. CDR1 is DFQATT, CDR2 SNEGSKA, per germline (reference sequence). Trimming cost V 0 bases and J 9 bases, with 18 bases left between them. This CDR3 comprises 15 residues. CDR3 DNA: TGCAGTGCTAGAGATCCTGCCCCCGGAAGACCTGAGCAGTTCTTC. The encoded protein is CSARDPAPGRPEQFF.

The CDR3 DNA sequence: TGTGCCAGCAGTTTGTTATCCGGGGCGGAGACCCAGTACTTC. Translation: CASSLLSGAETQYF. The chain employs TRBV12-3 or TRBV12-4 and TRBJ2-5; D tentatively reads TRBD1 or TRBD2 (5 bases each). CDR3 length equals 14 residues. The ends were cut back, 3 bases at V and 5 bases at J, with 13 bases in the middle.

The sample holds many counts of this clonotype. The gene calls are TRBV7-8 and TRBJ2-5, with TRBD2 matching over 14 bases. Trimming at V came to 9 bases and at J to 5 bases, leaving 5 bases not matched to a gene. This CDR3 region has 14 residues. Germline CDR1 SGHVS, CDR2 FQNEAQ. CDR3 sequence: CASRLAGGVETQYF. CDR3 DNA sequence: TGTGCCAGTAGACTAGCGGGAGGGGTGGAGACCCAGTACTTC.

In its sample, this clonotype was seen a few times. The chain employs TRBV7-2 and TRBJ2-3; D gene unclear. Germline CDR1 SGHTA, CDR2 FQGNSA. The CDR3 length is 16 residues. The V end lost 1 base, the J end lost 2 bases, and 13 bases lay between the germline ends. CDR3 sequence (DNA): TGTGCCAGCAGCTTAGAAGCGACTGGGTACACAGATACGCAGTATTTT. The encoded protein is CASSLEATGYTDTQYF. The full variable domain, rest sourced from reference TRBV7-2 and TRBJ2-3, is GAGVSQSPSNKVTEKGKDVELRCDPISGHTALYWYRQSLGQGLEFLIYFQGNSAPDKSGLPSDRFSAERTGGSVSTLTIQRTQQEDSAVYLCASSLEATGYTDTQYFGPGTRLTVL.

This clonotype was recorded a few times. The gene calls are TRBV12-3 or TRBV12-4 and TRBJ2-4; either TRBD1 or TRBD2 may fit D (6 bases each). The CDR3 extends over 17 amino acids. V shed 6 bases and J shed 0 bases, with 18 bases lying between them. The CDR3 loop reads CASRLIYRGVAKNIQYF. CDR3 bases: TGTGCCAGCAGATTGATTTATAGGGGGGTAGCCAAAAACATTCAGTACTTC.

J is TRBJ1-2 and V is TRBV12-3 or TRBV12-4, with D possibly being TRBD1 (5 bases). The length of the CDR3 is 11 residues. V gave up 4 bases and J gave up 8 bases, with 8 bases separating them. The DNA for the CDR3 is TGTGCCAGCAGTTCAGGGTTGGGCTACACCTTC. Amino acids: CASSSGLGYTF.

This clonotype was observed a few times. The rearrangement joins TRBV5-1 to TRBJ2-2; 10 positions agree with TRBD2. J was trimmed by 5 bases and V by 2 bases; bases with no gene match: 6. Germline CDR1 SGHRS, CDR2 YFSETQ. CDR3 size: 16 residues. In DNA form, the CDR3 reads TGCGCCAGCAGCTTAGGTCCGACTAGCGGGACCGGGGAGCTGTTTTTT. Amino acids: CASSLGPTSGTGELFF.

This chain links TRBV28 with TRBJ1-5; a possible D gene is TRBD1 (5 bases). The CDR3 is 16 residues long. The V end was cut by 2 bases, the J end by 7 bases, with 18 bases between. Looked up from germline, CDR1 is MDHEN and CDR2 is SYDVKM. CDR3 protein: CASSLLAGTVRQPQHF. The CDR3 DNA reads TGTGCCAGCAGTTTACTAGCAGGGACGGTGCGCCAGCCCCAGCATTTT.

This clonotype was counted many times. V gene TRBV15 combines with J gene TRBJ2-7, with a possible D match to TRBD2 (6 bases). The CDR3 totals 14 residues. V lost 3 bases, J lost 0 bases, and 9 bases lay in between. Looked up from germline, CDR1 is LNHNV and CDR2 is YYDKDF (reference sequence). The CDR3 is CATSRGGSSYEQYF. The CDR3 coding sequence is TGTGCCACCAGCAGGGGAGGTAGCTCCTACGAGCAGTACTTC.

This clonotype was counted at least ten times. The chain couples TRBV7-2 to TRBJ1-2, with 9 bases aligning to TRBD1. V was pared by 6 bases and J by 10 bases, with 15 bases of the junction left unmatched. The CDR3 totals 15 residues. Germline V gives CDR1 SGHTA, CDR2 FQGNSA. The CDR3 nucleotides are TGTGCCAGCAGATACTCGGACAGGGGTATGGGAAACTACACCTTC. Protein sequence: CASRYSDRGMGNYTF.

This chain connects TRBV7-2 to TRBJ2-7; TRBD2 matches at 7 bases. This CDR3 comprises 15 residues. Trimming at V came to 3 bases and at J to 1 base, leaving 6 bases not matched to a gene. From germline, CDR1 is SGHTA and CDR2 FQGNSA. CDR3 region: CASSLGGSASYEQYF. CDR3 nucleotide sequence: TGTGCCAGCAGCTTGGGCGGGAGTGCGTCCTACGAGCAGTACTTC.

The chain has TRBV3-1 and TRBJ2-5; 8 positions agree with TRBD1. V lost 3 bases to trimming and J lost 4 bases; unmatched junction nucleotides: 7. Germline CDR1 and CDR2: LGHDT and YNNKEL (reference sequence). This CDR3 spans 15 amino acids. Here the CDR3 DNA reads TGTGCCAGCAGCCAGCGGACAGGGAGCGGAGAGACCCAGTACTTC. This sequence encodes CASSQRTGSGETQYF.

Only a few counts were recorded for this clonotype. This chain connects TRBV21-1 to TRBJ2-4; TRBD1 was called by the table and not checked on the DNA. TRBV21-1 is a known pseudogene. This CDR3 has 19 amino acids. The CDR3 coding sequence is TGTGCCAGCAGCATGACCGGGACAGGGGTCCCCCGAGCCAAAAACATTCAGTACTTC. It encodes CASSMTGTGVPRAKNIQYF.

V usage is TRBV4-3 and J usage is TRBJ2-3; 14 bases line up with TRBD2. Germline V gene sequence: CDR1 LGHNA, CDR2 YSLEER. CDR3 length: 18 amino acids. J lost 5 bases, V lost 4 bases, and 11 bases had no gene match. This CDR3 reads CASSLVTSGRGWRDTQYF. The CDR3 coding sequence is TGCGCCAGCAGCCTCGTGACTAGCGGGAGGGGTTGGAGAGATACGCAGTATTTT.

The sample holds one count of this clonotype. The CDR3 protein is CAMGPEASGRRQYF. The CDR3, as DNA: TGTGCCATGGGCCCCGAGGCTAGCGGGAGGCGTCAGTACTTC. The chain recombines TRBV5-2 with TRBJ2-5; the listed D gene, TRBD2, was not tested against the DNA. TRBV5-2 is described as a pseudogene. This CDR3 region has 14 residues.

This chain uses TRBV3-1 with TRBJ2-3; D is ambiguous. The CDR3 is 16 amino acids. The germline V gene encodes CDR1 LGHDT and CDR2 YNNKEL (reference sequence). Trimming shortened V by 0 bases and J by 0 bases, and 10 bases separated the two germline ends. CDR3 amino acids: CASSQDKGISTDTQYF. CDR3 DNA sequence: TGTGCCAGCAGCCAAGATAAGGGAATTAGCACAGATACGCAGTATTTT.

This clonotype has ten or more counts. The gene calls are TRBV5-1 and TRBJ2-1, with D perhaps given as TRBD1 or TRBD2 (6 bases each). V was trimmed by 2 bases and J by 5 bases, leaving 14 bases between them. This CDR3 has 15 residues. Germline values: CDR1 SGHRS, CDR2 YFSETQ. The CDR3 loop is CASSFLQGGNNEQFF. CDR3 nucleotides: TGCGCCAGCAGCTTCCTACAGGGAGGTAACAATGAGCAGTTCTTC.